These T cell receptor beta chains were read from a single sample in a study of T cells in Graves' hyperthyroidism and ophthalmopathy. TCRdb used MiXCR to reprocess the multiplex PCR reads, holding one entry per CDR3 protein. Of around 360,000 distinct CDR3 sequences listed, 13% to 15% were seen once; the top ten hold roughly 19%. The sequenced material came from blood. Source of these receptors: a woman aged 55-70 years with Graves' ophthalmopathy. Both conserved end residues are part of each CDR3. The D gene is left open where the match is weak. Clone size is shown for a subset of rows, as once, few, many or a class of expanded clone.

v_gene: TRBV6-1; j_gene: TRBJ1-1; abundance: many; d_gene: .; CDR3aa: CASTETLVNTEAFF; CDR3nt: TGTGCCAGCACCGAAACGCTCGTGAACACTGAAGCTTTCTTT
v_gene: TRBV30; j_gene: TRBJ1-6; abundance: few; d_gene: .; CDR3aa: CAWALLSMGAPLHF; CDR3nt: TGTGCCTGGGCGCTCCTATCTATGGGGGCACCCCTCCACTTT
v_gene: TRBV20-1; j_gene: TRBJ1-5; abundance: many; d_gene: TRBD1; CDR3aa: CSAMTGISNQPQHF; CDR3nt: TGCAGTGCTATGACAGGGATAAGCAATCAGCCCCAGCATTTT
v_gene: TRBV2; j_gene: TRBJ2-2; abundance: .; d_gene: TRBD1; CDR3aa: CASTTTGTGETGELFF; CDR3nt: TGTGCCAGCACCACTACCGGGACAGGGGAGACCGGGGAGCTGTTTTTT
v_gene: TRBV5-1; j_gene: TRBJ2-7; abundance: few; d_gene: TRBD2; CDR3aa: CASTREGGYEQYF; CDR3nt: TGCGCCAGCACCCGGGAGGGTGGCTACGAGCAGTACTTC
v_gene: TRBV12-5; j_gene: TRBJ2-5; abundance: many; d_gene: .; CDR3aa: CASGLDSAETQYF; CDR3nt: TGTGCTAGTGGTCTAGACTCCGCGGAGACCCAGTACTTC
v_gene: TRBV7-6; j_gene: TRBJ2-3; abundance: many; d_gene: .; CDR3aa: CASSLSDRYTQYF; CDR3nt: TGTGCCAGCAGCTTATCCGACCGCTATACGCAGTATTTT
v_gene: TRBV5-1; j_gene: TRBJ2-7; abundance: many; d_gene: TRBD2; CDR3aa: CASTYIAGVSSEQYF; CDR3nt: TGCGCCAGCACTTATATAGCGGGAGTCTCTAGCGAGCAGTACTTC
v_gene: TRBV20-1; j_gene: TRBJ2-5; abundance: many; d_gene: .; CDR3aa: CSAMGAEQETQYF; CDR3nt: TGCAGTGCTATGGGGGCAGAACAAGAGACCCAGTACTTC
v_gene: TRBV5-4; j_gene: TRBJ2-7; abundance: once; d_gene: TRBD1; CDR3aa: CASSQDRDAYEQYF; CDR3nt: TGTGCCAGCAGCCAAGACAGGGATGCCTACGAGCAGTACTTC
v_gene: TRBV24-1; j_gene: TRBJ2-3; abundance: many; d_gene: TRBD2; CDR3aa: CATSDTGLAGWTDTQYF; CDR3nt: TGTGCCACCAGTGATACGGGACTAGCGGGATGGACAGATACGCAGTATTTT
v_gene: TRBV20-1; j_gene: TRBJ2-7; abundance: many; d_gene: TRBD2; CDR3aa: CSARVAGASYEQYF; CDR3nt: TGCAGTGCTAGAGTTGCGGGAGCTTCCTACGAGCAGTACTTC
v_gene: TRBV20-1; j_gene: TRBJ2-1; abundance: many; d_gene: .; CDR3aa: CSARDPRRGNEQFF; CDR3nt: TGCAGTGCTAGAGACCCCAGAAGGGGGAATGAGCAGTTCTTC
v_gene: TRBV6-1; j_gene: TRBJ1-2; abundance: few; d_gene: .; CDR3aa: CASSLSLYYTF; CDR3nt: TGTGCCAGCAGTCTCTCGTTATACTACACCTTC
v_gene: TRBV28; j_gene: TRBJ2-6; abundance: .; d_gene: TRBD1; CDR3aa: CASTSQGARRADVLTF; CDR3nt: TGTGCCAGCACCTCACAGGGGGCCCGCCGCGCCGACGTCCTGACTTTC
v_gene: TRBV20-1; j_gene: TRBJ1-1; abundance: .; d_gene: TRBD1; CDR3aa: CSARDPQGASEAFF; CDR3nt: TGCAGTGCTAGAGATCCCCAGGGGGCCTCTGAAGCTTTCTTT
v_gene: TRBV25-1; j_gene: TRBJ2-7; abundance: .; d_gene: TRBD2; CDR3aa: CASSERTSGGYEQYF; CDR3nt: TGTGCCAGCAGTGAAAGGACTAGCGGGGGCTACGAGCAGTACTTC
v_gene: TRBV19; j_gene: TRBJ2-3; abundance: few; d_gene: .; CDR3aa: CASRAGDTDTQYF; CDR3nt: TGTGCCAGTAGAGCCGGCGACACAGATACGCAGTATTTT
v_gene: TRBV30; j_gene: TRBJ2-7; abundance: few; d_gene: .; CDR3aa: CAWSVLASAGEQYF; CDR3nt: TGTGCCTGGAGTGTACTTGCTAGCGCTGGCGAGCAGTATTTC
v_gene: TRBV6-1; j_gene: TRBJ2-7; abundance: many; d_gene: .; CDR3aa: CASSSRASKSYEQYF; CDR3nt: TGTGCCAGCAGTTCAAGGGCTAGCAAGTCCTACGAGCAGTACTTC
v_gene: TRBV13; j_gene: TRBJ2-1; abundance: many; d_gene: TRBD2; CDR3aa: CASSTRPSGLTNEQFF; CDR3nt: TGTGCCAGCAGCACTAGACCATCGGGACTAACCAATGAGCAGTTCTTC
v_gene: TRBV5-1; j_gene: TRBJ2-1; abundance: many; d_gene: TRBD2; CDR3aa: CARGLADGWDEQFF; CDR3nt: TGCGCCAGGGGACTAGCGGATGGTTGGGATGAGCAGTTCTTC
v_gene: TRBV20-1; j_gene: TRBJ1-5; abundance: few; d_gene: TRBD1; CDR3aa: CSAEGQTGLNQPQHF; CDR3nt: TGCAGTGCCGAGGGACAGACCGGACTTAATCAGCCCCAGCATTTT
v_gene: TRBV11-1; j_gene: TRBJ2-7; abundance: many; d_gene: TRBD1; CDR3aa: CASSRRTGDFTEQYF; CDR3nt: TGTGCCAGCAGCCGCAGGACAGGGGACTTTACGGAGCAGTACTTC
v_gene: TRBV28; j_gene: TRBJ1-1; abundance: many; d_gene: TRBD1; CDR3aa: CASTPTRGQNTEAFF; CDR3nt: TGTGCCAGCACCCCGACGAGGGGGCAGAACACTGAAGCTTTCTTT
v_gene: TRBV19; j_gene: TRBJ2-1; abundance: many; d_gene: .; CDR3aa: CASSIAREGYNEQFF; CDR3nt: TGTGCCAGTAGTATAGCGAGGGAAGGGTACAATGAGCAGTTCTTC
v_gene: TRBV29-1; j_gene: TRBJ1-4; abundance: few; d_gene: .; CDR3aa: CSVEEGGRGEKLFF; CDR3nt: TGCAGCGTTGAAGAAGGGGGAAGGGGTGAAAAACTGTTTTTT
v_gene: TRBV7-9; j_gene: TRBJ2-5; abundance: many; d_gene: .; CDR3aa: CASSLSRQVFLGETQYF; CDR3nt: TGTGCCAGCAGCTTAAGCCGACAGGTATTTTTAGGAGAGACCCAGTACTTC
v_gene: TRBV6-1; j_gene: TRBJ2-7; abundance: many; d_gene: TRBD2; CDR3aa: CASRPGLRGPEQYF; CDR3nt: TGTGCCAGCAGGCCGGGACTAAGGGGACCCGAGCAGTACTTC
v_gene: TRBV24-1; j_gene: TRBJ2-3; abundance: many; d_gene: .; CDR3aa: CATAMGGSTDTQYF; CDR3nt: TGTGCCACCGCGATGGGCGGGAGCACAGATACGCAGTATTTT
v_gene: TRBV7-9; j_gene: TRBJ2-1; abundance: many; d_gene: TRBD2; CDR3aa: CASTHSGSSYNEQFF; CDR3nt: TGTGCCAGCACCCATAGCGGGAGCTCCTACAATGAGCAGTTCTTC
v_gene: TRBV5-8; j_gene: TRBJ2-5; abundance: many; d_gene: .; CDR3aa: CASSLGEKTQYF; CDR3nt: TGTGCCAGCAGCTTGGGCGAGAAGACCCAGTACTTC